The 31 T cell receptor beta chains below were found in one sample sequenced in a study of PD-L1 blockade in urothelial cancer. Clones were sequenced by immunoSEQ multiplex PCR, and TCRdb holds only the in-frame ones, with some missing. The table shows about 45,000 clones, with roughly 84% occurring only once. Time point indicated: pretreatment peripheral blood. Sequenced material: PBMCs, taken around atezolizumab (anti-PD-L1) treatment. These receptors all come from a donor at least 40 years old with urothelial cancer.

The J gene is TRBJ1-5, the V gene TRBV7-2; 7 nucleotides match TRBD1. Trimming cost V 5 bases and J 3 bases; bases outside gene matches: 10. The CDR3 has 16 amino acids. CDR1 is SGHTA and CDR2 is FQGNSA in the germline V gene. The CDR3 DNA is TGTGCCAGCAGCCCACAGGGGACGACGCCCAATCAGCCCCAGCATTTT. Protein: CASSPQGTTPNQPQHF.

The rearrangement links TRBV6-1 to TRBJ1-5, with 11 nucleotides matching TRBD1. With 4 bases clipped from V and 4 bases from J, the junction kept 6 bases outside the gene matches. This CDR3 region has 16 residues. Germline assignment: CDR1 MNHNS and CDR2 SASEGT. CDR3: CASSGRDRGWNQPQHF. The CDR3 coding sequence is TGTGCCAGCAGTGGCCGGGACAGGGGGTGGAATCAGCCCCAGCATTTT.

This chain connects TRBV6-1 to TRBJ2-1; 8 positions match TRBD2. The CDR3 contains 15 residues. CDR1 MNHNS and CDR2 SASEGT come from the germline V gene. V was pared by 4 bases and J by 9 bases, with 11 bases of the junction left unmatched. CDR3 amino acids: CASSVGGTSHLEQFF. CDR3 nucleotide sequence: TGTGCCAGCAGTGTGGGGGGGACTAGTCATCTTGAGCAGTTCTTC.

V gene TRBV5-1 combines with J gene TRBJ2-1, with 10 bases aligning to TRBD2. The CDR3 runs to 14 residues. V shed 5 bases, J shed 7 bases, and the junction held 6 bases outside the gene matches. Germline CDR1 is SGHRS and CDR2 is YFSETQ. CDR3 residues: CASSSGLARNEQFF. The DNA for the CDR3 is TGCGCCAGCAGTTCGGGACTAGCGAGGAATGAGCAGTTCTTC. The complete variable domain, with remaining parts taken from reference TRBV5-1 and TRBJ2-1, reads KAGVTQTPRYLIKTRGQQVTLSCSPISGHRSVSWYQQTPGQGLQFLFEYFSETQRNKGNFPGRFSGRQFSNSRSEMNVSTLELGDSALYLCASSSGLARNEQFFGPGTRLTVL.

This rearrangement joins TRBV5-4 to TRBJ1-1, with D possibly being TRBD1 (6 bases). Germline CDR1 reads SGHNT; CDR2 reads YYREEE (reference sequence). V was trimmed by 2 bases and J by 4 bases, leaving 9 bases between them. The CDR3 is 13 amino acids. CDR3 amino acids: CASSLQGGTEAFF. The CDR3 nucleotides read TGTGCCAGCAGCTTACAGGGCGGCACTGAAGCTTTCTTT. Complete variable domain (other parts from reference TRBV5-4 and TRBJ1-1): ETGVTQSPTHLIKTRGQQVTLRCSSQSGHNTVSWYQQALGQGPQFIFQYYREEENGRGNFPPRFSGLQFPNYSSELNVNALELDDSALYLCASSLQGGTEAFFGQGTRLTVV.

The V call is TRBV15, the J call TRBJ2-7; D might be TRBD2 (6 bases). Per the germline V gene, CDR1 is LNHNV and CDR2 is YYDKDF (reference sequence). There are 16 residues in the CDR3. Trimming pared 5 bases from V and 0 bases from J, leaving 17 bases between. This CDR3 is CATSAPGLAHSYEQYF. For the CDR3, the DNA is TGTGCCACCAGCGCCCCAGGGCTAGCGCACTCCTACGAGCAGTACTTC.

The chain couples TRBV7-9 to TRBJ2-5, with 8 bases aligning to TRBD2. This CDR3 has 14 amino acids. Per germline, CDR1 SEHNR and CDR2 FQNEAQ (reference sequence). Trimming at V came to 5 bases and at J to 5 bases, leaving 7 bases not matched to a gene. CDR3 in amino acids: CASSGLAGWETQYF. CDR3 nucleotides: TGTGCCAGCAGCGGACTAGCAGGGTGGGAGACCCAGTACTTC.

CDR3 in DNA: TGTGCCAGCAGTCGGAACAGCTGGGTCACTGAAGCTTTCTTT. It specifies CASSRNSWVTEAFF. V is TRBV28 and J is TRBJ1-1; D is ambiguous. The CDR3 has 14 amino acids. Germline V lookup: CDR1 MDHEN, CDR2 SYDVKM. V was pared by 5 bases and J by 4 bases, with 14 bases between.

The chain recombines TRBV12-5 with TRBJ2-3; D call uncertain. Germline V gene data show CDR1 as LGHNT and CDR2 as FRNRAP. V dropped 1 base and J dropped 7 bases, with 9 bases sitting between them. The CDR3 spans 13 residues. For the CDR3, the DNA is TGTGCTAGTGGTTTGGACTGGGCAAATACGCAGTATTTT. Encoded protein: CASGLDWANTQYF.

The V and J genes are TRBV7-8 and TRBJ1-4; D uncertain. The CDR3 loop spans 14 amino acids. Germline V gene data show CDR1 as SGHVS and CDR2 as FQNEAQ. The V end lost 3 bases, the J end lost 3 bases, and 8 bases lay between the germline ends. CDR3 bases: TGTGCCAGCAGCTTGAGGCCAGCTAATGAAAAACTGTTTTTT. Its translation: CASSLRPANEKLFF.

The chain recombines TRBV9 with TRBJ2-7, with TRBD1 identical over 8 bases. The CDR3 covers 15 residues. Trimming took 3 bases from V and 2 from J; bases not matched to a gene: 7. Germline loops: CDR1 SGDLS, CDR2 YYNGEE. CDR3 coding DNA: TGTGCCAGCAGCGCCCTCGACAGGGGCGCCTACGAGCAGTACTTC. Protein sequence: CASSALDRGAYEQYF.

This chain uses TRBV30 with TRBJ2-1; 11 nucleotides agree with TRBD2. Per the germline V gene, CDR1 is GTSNPN and CDR2 is SVGIG (reference sequence). The ends lost 4 bases at V and 6 bases at J; junction bases unmatched: 5. The CDR3 spans 14 residues. This CDR3 reads CAWTSGRPTNEQFF. The CDR3 DNA is TGTGCCTGGACTAGCGGGAGGCCCACCAATGAGCAGTTCTTC.

DNA for the CDR3: TGTGCCAGCAGACCCCTAGCGGGAGGGGCGGGCAATGAGCAGTTCTTC. Protein sequence: CASRPLAGGAGNEQFF. The chain joins TRBV27 to TRBJ2-1; 12 positions match TRBD2. The CDR3 is 16 amino acids. Looked up from germline, CDR1 is MNHEY and CDR2 is SMNVEV (reference sequence). The ends lost 6 bases at V and 6 bases at J; junction bases unmatched: 9.

This clone appeared a single time. The chain employs TRBV6-5 and TRBJ2-1, with TRBD2 matching 12 bases. Per germline, CDR1 MNHEY and CDR2 SVGAGI. This CDR3 has 15 amino acids. Trimming removed 5 bases from V and 4 bases from J; junction bases left unmatched: 3. CDR3 in DNA: TGTGCCAGCAGTCCCGGACTAGCGGGGTACAATGAGCAGTTCTTC. This codes for CASSPGLAGYNEQFF.

The CDR3 region is CASSARAGAVDTQYF. The CDR3 DNA follows: TGTGCCAGCAGCGCACGAGCGGGAGCGGTAGATACGCAGTATTTT. The rearrangement links TRBV9 to TRBJ2-3, with 8 bases that match TRBD2. Germline assignment: CDR1 SGDLS and CDR2 YYNGEE. CDR3 length: 15 amino acids. V dropped 3 bases and J dropped 5; count of bases not matched to a gene: 8.

This chain uses TRBV6-5 with TRBJ2-5; TRBD2 matches at 13 bases. The DNA end lines up better with TRBJ2-7; the J call may be wrong. Germline V CDR1 and CDR2: MNHEY, SVGAGI. The CDR3 contains 15 residues. This chain's CDR3 is CASSQLAGGRYEQYF. The CDR3 DNA reads TGTGCCAGCAGCCAACTAGCGGGAGGGCGCTACGAGCAGTACTTC.

The chain employs TRBV28 and TRBJ2-1, with 11 nucleotides matching TRBD2. Germline lookup yields CDR1 MDHEN and CDR2 SYDVKM. V gave up 3 bases and J gave up 1 base; unmatched junction bases: 8. The CDR3 sequence is 18 residues long. In DNA form, the CDR3 reads TGTGCCAGCAGTTTGGGTAGCGGGAGGGCAGTGTCCTACAATGAGCAGTTCTTC. Protein product: CASSLGSGRAVSYNEQFF.

The chain recombines TRBV7-8 with TRBJ1-2; D call uncertain. Germline CDR1 and CDR2: SGHVS and FQNEAQ. Trimming shortened V by 0 bases and J by 2 bases, and 7 bases separated the two germline ends. This CDR3 is built from 14 residues. The CDR3 protein is CASSLAPENYGYTF. DNA for the CDR3: TGTGCCAGCAGCTTAGCACCAGAAAACTATGGCTACACCTTC.

The table lists this clone with a few counts. The rearrangement joins TRBV18 to TRBJ2-7; 8 positions match TRBD1. The CDR3 spans 15 residues. V was pared by 6 bases and J by 4 bases, with 11 bases of the junction left unmatched. Germline CDR1 KGHSH, CDR2 LQKENI. CDR3 loop: CASSPNPGGGYEQYF. The CDR3, as DNA: TGTGCCAGCTCGCCCAACCCAGGGGGCGGGTACGAGCAGTACTTC.

This chain links TRBV27 with TRBJ2-5; 13 bases are shared with TRBD2. The junction had 6 bases not matched to a gene; V was cut back by 3 bases and J by 2 bases. The CDR3 has 17 residues. Germline-derived CDR1 and CDR2 are MNHEY and SMNVEV (reference sequence). The CDR3 sequence: CASSLTSGRRGQETQYF. Written as DNA, the CDR3 is TGTGCCAGCAGTTTGACTAGCGGGAGGCGCGGGCAAGAGACCCAGTACTTC.

The CDR3 here is CASSLGLAGVGDTQYF. CDR3 DNA sequence: TGTGCCAGCAGCCTAGGCCTAGCGGGAGTAGGAGATACGCAGTATTTT. The V gene is TRBV7-9, the J gene TRBJ2-3; TRBD2 matches at 10 bases. Germline V gene data show CDR1 as SEHNR and CDR2 as FQNEAQ (reference sequence). J lost 5 bases, V lost 5 bases, and 10 bases had no gene match. This CDR3 has 16 residues.

In regard to this clone: One end of the junction is discordant with germline, which a read error may explain. V is TRBV7-7 and J is TRBJ2-1, with a possible D match to TRBD1 (6 bases). Germline V gene data show CDR1 as SSHAT and CDR2 as FNYEAQ (reference sequence). The CDR3 has 13 residues. Written as DNA, the CDR3 is TGTGCTAGCAGCTTAGCGAGGGGGTACGAGCAGTTCTTC. It is translated as CASSLARGYEQFF. The entire variable domain, with the rest obtained from reference TRBV7-7 and TRBJ2-1, is as follows: GAGVSQSPRYKVTKRGQDVTLRCDPISSHATLYWYQQALGQGPEFLTYFNYEAQPDKSGLPSDRFSAERPEGSISTLTIQRTEQRDSAMYRCASSLARGYEQFFGPGTRLTVL.

This clone showed up just once. The chain has TRBV18 and TRBJ1-4, with unresolved D. This CDR3 comprises 16 residues. CDR1 is KGHSH, CDR2 LQKENI, per germline. Between the trimmed V and J ends, which lost 2 bases and 8 bases, there was a span of 18 bases. CDR3 amino acids: CASSPNRAPEGEKLFF. In DNA, the CDR3 is TGTGCCAGCTCACCAAACCGGGCCCCGGAGGGCGAAAAACTGTTTTTT.

This sequence joins TRBV5-1 and TRBJ2-4; 7 bases are a match to TRBD2. The CDR3 loop spans 16 amino acids. Per germline, CDR1 SGHRS and CDR2 YFSETQ. The V and J ends lost 0 bases and 7 bases, in that order; junction bases with no gene match: 10. CDR3 residues: CASSLATGGSGNIQYF. CDR3 nucleotides: TGCGCCAGCAGCTTGGCCACGGGGGGTTCAGGGAACATTCAGTACTTC.

The gene calls are TRBV6-6 and TRBJ1-5, with TRBD1 matching over 9 bases. Germline assignment: CDR1 MNHNY and CDR2 SVGAGI (reference sequence). The CDR3 is 14 residues long. V was clipped by 6 bases and J by 3 bases; unmatched bases: 3. The CDR3 DNA is TGTGCCAGCAGCGGGGACAGGGCCAATCAGCCCCAGCATTTT. It yields the protein CASSGDRANQPQHF.

The V call is TRBV7-3, the J call TRBJ2-3, with 10 bases matching TRBD2. The germline V gene encodes CDR1 SGHTA and CDR2 FQGTGA. Unmatched junction bases numbered 10, after V lost 6 bases and J lost 10 bases. CDR3 length: 14 amino acids. This CDR3 is CASSPASGRFAQYF. CDR3 DNA sequence: TGTGCCAGCAGTCCGGCTAGCGGGAGATTTGCGCAGTATTTT.

This chain uses TRBV6-5 with TRBJ2-3; weak D call: TRBD1 (5 bases). The CDR3 spans 15 residues. CDR1 is MNHEY, CDR2 SVGAGI, per germline. V was trimmed by 11 bases and J by 0 bases, leaving 18 bases between them. CDR3 coding DNA: TGTGCCGGGGCCCCGGACATCTGGAGCACAGATACGCAGTATTTT. It yields the protein CAGAPDIWSTDTQYF.

This chain uses TRBV18 with TRBJ1-4, with a tentative D call TRBD1 (5 bases). Per germline, CDR1 KGHSH and CDR2 LQKENI. Deletions cut 8 bases from V and 8 bases from J, with 15 bases between. The CDR3 sequence is 13 residues long. Written as DNA, the CDR3 is TGTGCCAGCCGAAGGGGCGCGGGAGAAAAACTGTTTTTT. Its protein is CASRRGAGEKLFF.

CDR3 protein: CASSPGPAGPSYEQYF. The CDR3 DNA is TGTGCCAGCTCCCCGGGGCCAGCGGGCCCCTCCTACGAGCAGTACTTC. The chain links TRBV18 to TRBJ2-7; TRBD2 is a possible D gene (6 bases). V lost 6 bases and J 0 bases, leaving 18 bases between the germline ends. Germline CDR1 and CDR2: KGHSH and LQKENI. The CDR3 sequence is 16 residues long. Supplemented by reference TRBV18 and TRBJ2-7, the full variable domain reads NAGVMQNPRHLVRRRGQEARLRCSPMKGHSHVYWYRQLPEEGLKFMVYLQKENIIDESGMPKERFSAEFPKEGPSILRIQQVVRGDSAAYFCASSPGPAGPSYEQYFGPGTRLTVT.

The rearrangement joins TRBV27 to TRBJ2-5; 12 bases fit TRBD1. Germline trimming cut 6 bases from V and 5 bases from J; bases unmatched to any gene: 4. The CDR3 sequence is 14 residues long. The germline V gene has CDR1 MNHEY and CDR2 SMNVEV (reference sequence). The CDR3 coding sequence is TGTGCCAGCAGGGGGACAGGGGGCAGCGAGACCCAGTACTTC. Translating gives CASRGTGGSETQYF.

The chain uses TRBV21-1 and TRBJ2-7; the table's D call TRBD2 went unverified against the DNA. TRBV21-1 constitutes a pseudogene. The length of the CDR3 is 13 residues. The CDR3 sequence: CASSKGGGYEQYF. DNA for the CDR3: TGTGCCAGCAGCAAAGGGGGGGGGTACGAGCAGTACTTC.